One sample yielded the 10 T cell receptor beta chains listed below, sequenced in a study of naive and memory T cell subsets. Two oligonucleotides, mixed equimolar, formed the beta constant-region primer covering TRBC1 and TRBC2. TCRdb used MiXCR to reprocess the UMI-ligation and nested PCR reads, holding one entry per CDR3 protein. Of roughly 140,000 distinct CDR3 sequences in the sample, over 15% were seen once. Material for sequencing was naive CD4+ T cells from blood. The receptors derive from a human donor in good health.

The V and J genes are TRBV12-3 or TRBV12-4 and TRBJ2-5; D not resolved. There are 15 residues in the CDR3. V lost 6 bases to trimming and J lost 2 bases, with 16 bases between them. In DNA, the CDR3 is TGTGCCAGCAGCCCTGACGGCACCGTTCAAGAGACCCAGTACTTC. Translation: CASSPDGTVQETQYF.

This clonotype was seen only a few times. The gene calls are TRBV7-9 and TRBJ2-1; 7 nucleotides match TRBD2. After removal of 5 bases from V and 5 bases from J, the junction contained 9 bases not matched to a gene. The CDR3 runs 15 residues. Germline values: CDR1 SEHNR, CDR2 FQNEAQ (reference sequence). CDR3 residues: CASSIGAGANNEQFF. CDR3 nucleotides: TGTGCCAGCAGCATTGGGGCGGGAGCCAACAATGAGCAGTTCTTC.

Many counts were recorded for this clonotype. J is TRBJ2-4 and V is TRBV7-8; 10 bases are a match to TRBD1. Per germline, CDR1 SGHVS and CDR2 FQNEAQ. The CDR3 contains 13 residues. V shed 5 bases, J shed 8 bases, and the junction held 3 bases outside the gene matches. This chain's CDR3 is CASSADRGHIQYF. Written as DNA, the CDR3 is TGTGCCAGCAGCGCTGACAGGGGGCACATTCAGTACTTC. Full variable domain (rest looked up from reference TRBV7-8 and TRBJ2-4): GAGVSQSPRYKVAKRGQDVALRCDPISGHVSLFWYQQALGQGPEFLTYFQNEAQLDKSGLPSDRFFAERPEGSVSTLKIQRTQQEDSAVYLCASSADRGHIQYFGAGTRLSVL.

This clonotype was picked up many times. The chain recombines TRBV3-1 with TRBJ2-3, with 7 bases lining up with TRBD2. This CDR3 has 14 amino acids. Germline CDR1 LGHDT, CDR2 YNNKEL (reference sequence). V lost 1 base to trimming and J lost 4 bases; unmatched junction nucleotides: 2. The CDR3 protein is CASSQAGGADTQYF. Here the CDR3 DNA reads TGTGCCAGCAGCCAAGCGGGAGGTGCAGATACGCAGTATTTT.

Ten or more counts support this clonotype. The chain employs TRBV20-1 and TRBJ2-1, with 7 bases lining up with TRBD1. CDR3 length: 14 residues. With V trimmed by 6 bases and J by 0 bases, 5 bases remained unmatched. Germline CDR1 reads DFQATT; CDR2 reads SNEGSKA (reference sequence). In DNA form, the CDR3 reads TGCAGTGCAAAGGGGGCGAGCTCCTACAATGAGCAGTTCTTC. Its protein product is CSAKGASSYNEQFF.

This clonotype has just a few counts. CDR3 nucleotide sequence: TGCAGCGGGAGACTAGCGGGAGCCTACAATGAGCAGTTCTTC. Protein: CSGRLAGAYNEQFF. The rearrangement links TRBV29-1 to TRBJ2-1; 12 nucleotides agree with TRBD2. Trimming cost V 7 bases and J 2 bases; bases outside gene matches: 3. There are 14 residues in the CDR3. Germline V lookup: CDR1 SQVTM, CDR2 ANQGSEA.

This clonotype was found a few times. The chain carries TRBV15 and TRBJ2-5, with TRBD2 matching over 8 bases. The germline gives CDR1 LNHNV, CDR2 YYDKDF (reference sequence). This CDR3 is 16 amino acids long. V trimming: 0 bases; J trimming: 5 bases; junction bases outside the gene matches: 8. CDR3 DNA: TGTGCCACCAGCAGAGAACAACTAGCGGCGACGGAGACCCAGTACTTC. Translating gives CATSREQLAATETQYF. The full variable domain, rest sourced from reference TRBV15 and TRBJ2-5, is DAMVIQNPRYQVTQFGKPVTLSCSQTLNHNVMYWYQQKSSQAPKLLFHYYDKDFNNEADTPDNFQSRRPNTSFCFLDIRSPGLGDTAMYLCATSREQLAATETQYFGPGTRLLVL.

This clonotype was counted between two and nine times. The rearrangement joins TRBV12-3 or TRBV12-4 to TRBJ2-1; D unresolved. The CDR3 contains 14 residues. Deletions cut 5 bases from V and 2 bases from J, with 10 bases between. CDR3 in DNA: TGTGCCAGCAGTCTCCGTAGGACCTACAATGAGCAGTTCTTC. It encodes CASSLRRTYNEQFF.

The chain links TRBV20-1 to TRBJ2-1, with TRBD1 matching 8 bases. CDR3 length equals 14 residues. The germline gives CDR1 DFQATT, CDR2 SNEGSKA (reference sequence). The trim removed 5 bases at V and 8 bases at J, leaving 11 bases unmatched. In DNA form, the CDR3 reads TGCAGTGCTCCAGGACAGGGCCCCCGACATGAGCAGTTCTTC. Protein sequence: CSAPGQGPRHEQFF.

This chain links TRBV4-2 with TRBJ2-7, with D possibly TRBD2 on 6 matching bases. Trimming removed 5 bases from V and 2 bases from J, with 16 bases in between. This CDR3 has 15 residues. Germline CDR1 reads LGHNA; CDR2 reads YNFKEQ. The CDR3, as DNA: TGTGCCAGCAGCGCGGTCGGGACGGGGGCCTACGAGCAGTACTTC. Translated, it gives CASSAVGTGAYEQYF.